The rows below give T cell receptor beta chains drawn from one sample of a study of blood T cell repertoires in COVID-19. The data were produced by immunoSEQ multiplex PCR, yet TCRdb's version contains in-frame clones alone and is incomplete. The repertoire holds 80,000 to 100,000 clones, with approximately 89% as singletons. The sample comprised peripheral blood. Receptors originate from a human donor in a cohort sampled during active COVID-19. The CDR3 runs from the conserved cysteine through the conserved F or W.

v_call cdr3_aa
TRBV18 CASSPPTGSSNTEAFF
TRBV19 CATNPGGSYNEQFF
TRBV18 CASSPARPSIHDEQFF
TRBV11-2 CASSFTGQWSTEAFF
TRBV27 CASSPQVRGGYTF
TRBV5-6 CASTTYDRGGNQPQHF
TRBV7-7 CASSSSPSYEQYF
TRBV7-9 CASSRGQVLSTDTQYF
TRBV6-5 CASRRFEADTQYF
TRBV15 CATSRDGEAGISTMLYF
TRBV6-6 CATRRRGGAYEQYF
TRBV10-3 CATLGVTGTLYSYEQYF
TRBV7-3 CASSLSGGELAEQFF
TRBV7-8 CASSFLSGNTIYF
TRBV6-5 CASSPPYSYNEQFF
TRBV3-1/TRBV3-2 CASSRVGSGLRTDTQYF
TRBV5-1 CASSLVGRGPDTQYF
TRBV9 CASSVAGSGEVYTQYF
TRBV9 CASSVIPQETQYF
TRBV29-1 CSNLEGKSNYTF
TRBV2 CASRIMGQNTGELFF
TRBV19 CASRPTGGGGYTF
TRBV6-6 CASSWTSGRSFTSYNEQFF
TRBV20-1 CSASLNYYGYTF
TRBV7-2 CASSPDYTDTQYF
TRBV16 CASSHLVYEQYF
TRBV9 CASSETSGRDTQYF
TRBV11-2 CASSFMVVANVLTF
TRBV19 CASSYPGRGLYEQYF
TRBV5-1 CASSSLQRRDTEAFF
TRBV18 CASLQGATAIYEQFF
TRBV20-1 CSASANPNNQPQHF
TRBV28 CASSFDRYNEQFF
TRBV5-6 CASSSTGQGIQPQHF
TRBV10-3 CAISGLAGGYEQYF
TRBV4-2 CASSQATGIYEQYF
TRBV4-1 CASSQVSGQRGTEAFF
TRBV7-2 CASSLSRQANEQFF
TRBV9 CASSVGDRMNTEAFF
TRBV7-2 CASSWKQGAESPLHF
TRBV3-1/TRBV3-2 CASSHKPPRLAASMDTQYF
TRBV18 CASSRDRPPYNEQFF
TRBV5-8 CASSPGTNYQPQHF
TRBV11-1 CASSIQTTGFPYEQYF
TRBV7-3 CASSLGQSPYNEQFF
TRBV7-9 CASSPRTANTEAFF
TRBV7-2 CASSFMNTEAFF
TRBV6-5 CATRRQPNTEAFF
TRBV6-2/TRBV6-3 CASSYNRISGNTIYF
TRBV7-9 CASSSDDSLYEQYF
TRBV29-1 CSGRQGGTEAFF
TRBV9 CASSESGQGNSPLHF